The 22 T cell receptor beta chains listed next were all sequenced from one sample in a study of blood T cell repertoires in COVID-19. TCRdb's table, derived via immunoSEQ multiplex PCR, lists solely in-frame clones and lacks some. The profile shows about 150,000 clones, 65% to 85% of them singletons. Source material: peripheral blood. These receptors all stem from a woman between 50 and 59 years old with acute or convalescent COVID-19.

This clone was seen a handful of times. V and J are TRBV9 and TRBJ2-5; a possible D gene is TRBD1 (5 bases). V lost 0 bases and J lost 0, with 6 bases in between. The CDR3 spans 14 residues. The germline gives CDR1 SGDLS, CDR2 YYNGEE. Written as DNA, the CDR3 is TGTGCCAGCAGCGTAGCGACAGACCAAGAGACCCAGTACTTC. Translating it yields CASSVATDQETQYF.

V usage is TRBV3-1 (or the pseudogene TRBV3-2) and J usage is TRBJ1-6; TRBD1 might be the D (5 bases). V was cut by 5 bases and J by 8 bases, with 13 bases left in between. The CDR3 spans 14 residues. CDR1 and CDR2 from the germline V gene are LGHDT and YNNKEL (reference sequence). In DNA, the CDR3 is TGTGCCAGCAGCGATCATACAGGTGATTCACCCCTCCACTTT. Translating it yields CASSDHTGDSPLHF.

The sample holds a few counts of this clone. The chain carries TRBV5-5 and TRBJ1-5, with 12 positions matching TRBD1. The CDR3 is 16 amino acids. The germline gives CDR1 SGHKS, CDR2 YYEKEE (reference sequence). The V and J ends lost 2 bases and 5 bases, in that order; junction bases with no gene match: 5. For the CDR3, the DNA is TGTGCCAGCAGCTTAGGGACAGGGGGCTGGGATCAGCCCCAGCATTTT. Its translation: CASSLGTGGWDQPQHF.

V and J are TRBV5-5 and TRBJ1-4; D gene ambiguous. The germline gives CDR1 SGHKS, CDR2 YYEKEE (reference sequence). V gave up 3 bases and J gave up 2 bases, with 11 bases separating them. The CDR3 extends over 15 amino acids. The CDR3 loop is CASSSGLNTNEKLFF. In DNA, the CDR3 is TGTGCCAGCAGCTCTGGACTCAATACTAATGAAAAACTGTTTTTT. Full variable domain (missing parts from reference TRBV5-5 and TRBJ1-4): DAGVTQSPTHLIKTRGQQVTLRCSPISGHKSVSWYQQVLGQGPQFIFQYYEKEERGRGNFPDRFSARQFPNYSSELNVNALLLGDSALYLCASSSGLNTNEKLFFGSGTQLSVL.

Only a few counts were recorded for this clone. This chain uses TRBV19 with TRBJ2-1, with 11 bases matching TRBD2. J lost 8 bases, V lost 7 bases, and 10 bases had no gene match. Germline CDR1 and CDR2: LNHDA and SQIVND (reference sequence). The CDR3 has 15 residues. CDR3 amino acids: CASTSKTSGDDEQFF. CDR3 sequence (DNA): TGTGCCAGTACCTCCAAGACTAGCGGGGACGATGAGCAGTTCTTC.

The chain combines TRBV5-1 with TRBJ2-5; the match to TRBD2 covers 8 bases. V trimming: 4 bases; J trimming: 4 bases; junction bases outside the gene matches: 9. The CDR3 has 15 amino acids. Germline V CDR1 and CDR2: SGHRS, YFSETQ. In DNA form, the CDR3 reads TGCGCCAGCAGCCCTGAGACTAGCGACGGAGAGACCCAGTACTTC. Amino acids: CASSPETSDGETQYF.

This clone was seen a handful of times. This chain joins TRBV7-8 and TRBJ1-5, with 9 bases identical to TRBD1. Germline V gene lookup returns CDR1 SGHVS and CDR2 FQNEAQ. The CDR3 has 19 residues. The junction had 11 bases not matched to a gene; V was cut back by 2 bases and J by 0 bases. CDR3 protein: CASSLNRDRVGISNQPQHF. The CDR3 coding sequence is TGTGCCAGCAGCTTAAACCGGGACAGGGTTGGCATTAGCAATCAGCCCCAGCATTTT.

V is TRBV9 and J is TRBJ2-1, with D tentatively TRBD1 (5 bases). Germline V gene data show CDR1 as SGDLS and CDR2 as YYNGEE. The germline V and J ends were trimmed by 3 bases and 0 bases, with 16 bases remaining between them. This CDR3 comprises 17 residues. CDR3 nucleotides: TGTGCCAGCAGCGCGAGTGACAGACCGAGCTCCTACAATGAGCAGTTCTTC. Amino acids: CASSASDRPSSYNEQFF. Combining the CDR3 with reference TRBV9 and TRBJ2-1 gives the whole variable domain DSGVTQTPKHLITATGQRVTLRCSPRSGDLSVYWYQQSLDQGLQFLIQYYNGEERAKGNILERFSAQQFPDLHSELNLSSLELGDSALYFCASSASDRPSSYNEQFFGPGTRLTVL.

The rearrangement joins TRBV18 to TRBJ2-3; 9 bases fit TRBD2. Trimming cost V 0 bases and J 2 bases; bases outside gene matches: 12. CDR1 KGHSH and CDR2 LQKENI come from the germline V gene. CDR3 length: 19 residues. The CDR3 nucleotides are TGTGCCAGCTCACCACCCCGCGGGGGGGCGGGGGCCAACACAGATACGCAGTATTTT. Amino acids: CASSPPRGGAGANTDTQYF.

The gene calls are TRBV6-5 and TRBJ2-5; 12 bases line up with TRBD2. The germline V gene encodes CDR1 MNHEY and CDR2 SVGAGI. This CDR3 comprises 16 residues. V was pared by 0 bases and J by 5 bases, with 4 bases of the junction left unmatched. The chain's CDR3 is CASSYSNLAGGETQYF. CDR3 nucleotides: TGTGCCAGCAGTTACTCGAATCTAGCGGGGGGGGAGACCCAGTACTTC.

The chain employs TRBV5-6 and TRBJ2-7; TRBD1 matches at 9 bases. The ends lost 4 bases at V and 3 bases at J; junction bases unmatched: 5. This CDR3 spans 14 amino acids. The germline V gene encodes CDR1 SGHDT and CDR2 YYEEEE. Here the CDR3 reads CASSGDRARYEQYF. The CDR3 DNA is TGTGCCAGCAGCGGGGACAGGGCCCGCTACGAGCAGTACTTC.

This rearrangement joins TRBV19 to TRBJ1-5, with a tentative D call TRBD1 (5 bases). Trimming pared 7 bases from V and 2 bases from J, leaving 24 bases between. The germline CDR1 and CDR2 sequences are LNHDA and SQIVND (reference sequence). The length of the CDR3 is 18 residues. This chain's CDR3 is CASKSGTFSSAGNQPQHF. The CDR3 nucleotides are TGTGCCAGTAAAAGTGGGACTTTTTCTTCCGCGGGCAATCAGCCCCAGCATTTT.

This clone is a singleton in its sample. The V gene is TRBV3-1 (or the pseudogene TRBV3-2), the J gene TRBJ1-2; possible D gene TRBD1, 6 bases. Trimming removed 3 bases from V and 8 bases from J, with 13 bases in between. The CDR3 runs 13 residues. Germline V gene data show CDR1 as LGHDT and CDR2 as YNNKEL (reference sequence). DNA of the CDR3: TGTGCCAGCAGCCAGGGAGGGGGATGGGGCTACACCTTC. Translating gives CASSQGGGWGYTF.

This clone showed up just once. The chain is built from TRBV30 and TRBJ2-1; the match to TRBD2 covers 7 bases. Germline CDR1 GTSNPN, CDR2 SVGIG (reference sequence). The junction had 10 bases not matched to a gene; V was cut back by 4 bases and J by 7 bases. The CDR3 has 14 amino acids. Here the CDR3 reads CAWNPTGGLNEQFF. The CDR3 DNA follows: TGTGCCTGGAACCCGACGGGGGGACTAAATGAGCAGTTCTTC.

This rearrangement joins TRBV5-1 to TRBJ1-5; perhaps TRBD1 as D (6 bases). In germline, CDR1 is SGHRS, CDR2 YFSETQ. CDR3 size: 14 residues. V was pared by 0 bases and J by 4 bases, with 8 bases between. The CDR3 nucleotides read TGCGCCAGCAGCTTGGGGACAGTGAATCAGCCCCAGCATTTT. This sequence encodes CASSLGTVNQPQHF.

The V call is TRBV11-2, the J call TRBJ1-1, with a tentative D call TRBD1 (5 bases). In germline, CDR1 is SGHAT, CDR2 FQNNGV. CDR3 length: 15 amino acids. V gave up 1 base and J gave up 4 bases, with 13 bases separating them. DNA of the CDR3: TGTGCCAGCAGCTTAGTCGGGGCCGGGGGCACTGAAGCTTTCTTT. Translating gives CASSLVGAGGTEAFF.

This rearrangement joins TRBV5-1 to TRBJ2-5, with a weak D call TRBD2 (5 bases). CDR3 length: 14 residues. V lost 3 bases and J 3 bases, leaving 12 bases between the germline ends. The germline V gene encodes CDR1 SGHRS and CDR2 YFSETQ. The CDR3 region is CASSYTSTEETQYF. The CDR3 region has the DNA TGCGCCAGCAGCTATACTAGTACAGAAGAGACCCAGTACTTC.

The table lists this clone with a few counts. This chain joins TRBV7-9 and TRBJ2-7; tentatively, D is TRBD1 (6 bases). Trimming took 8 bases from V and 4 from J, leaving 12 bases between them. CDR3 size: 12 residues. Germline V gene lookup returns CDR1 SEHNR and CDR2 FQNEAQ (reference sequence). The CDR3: CASLGAEYEQYF. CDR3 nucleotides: TGTGCCAGCCTGGGGGCGGAATACGAGCAGTACTTC.

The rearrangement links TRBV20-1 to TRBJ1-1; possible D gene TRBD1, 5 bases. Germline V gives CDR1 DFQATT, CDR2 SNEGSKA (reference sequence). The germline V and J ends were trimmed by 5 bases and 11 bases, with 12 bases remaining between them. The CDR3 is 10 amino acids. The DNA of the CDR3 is TGCAGTGCTCGACAGATTGCCGCTTTCTTT. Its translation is CSARQIAAFF.

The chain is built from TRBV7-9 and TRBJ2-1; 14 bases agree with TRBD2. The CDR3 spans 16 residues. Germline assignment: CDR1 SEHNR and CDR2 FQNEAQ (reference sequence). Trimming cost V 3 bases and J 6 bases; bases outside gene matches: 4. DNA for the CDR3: TGTGCCAGCAGCTTTTCGGGACTAGCGGGGGTCAATGAGCAGTTCTTC. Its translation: CASSFSGLAGVNEQFF.

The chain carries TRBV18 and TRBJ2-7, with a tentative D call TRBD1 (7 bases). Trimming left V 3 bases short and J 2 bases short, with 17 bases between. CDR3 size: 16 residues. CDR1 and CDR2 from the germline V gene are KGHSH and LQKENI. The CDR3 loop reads CASSPRTGDLTYEQYF. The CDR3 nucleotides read TGTGCCAGCTCACCCCGCACAGGGGACTTAACCTACGAGCAGTACTTC. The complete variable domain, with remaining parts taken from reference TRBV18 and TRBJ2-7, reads NAGVMQNPRHLVRRRGQEARLRCSPMKGHSHVYWYRQLPEEGLKFMVYLQKENIIDESGMPKERFSAEFPKEGPSILRIQQVVRGDSAAYFCASSPRTGDLTYEQYFGPGTRLTVT.

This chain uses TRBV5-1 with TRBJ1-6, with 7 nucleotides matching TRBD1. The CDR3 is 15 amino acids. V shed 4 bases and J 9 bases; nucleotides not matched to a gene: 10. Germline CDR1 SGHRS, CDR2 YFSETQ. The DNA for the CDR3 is TGCGCCAGCAGCCCGACAGGGATGCTGGGTTCACCCCTCCACTTT. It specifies CASSPTGMLGSPLHF.